One and the same sample provided the 11 T cell receptor beta chains below, sequenced in a study of cytomegalovirus exposure and HLA in healthy donors. The PCR had 60 Vbeta and 13 Jbeta primers. Profiling relied on immunoSEQ multiplex PCR, and the TCRdb table lists in-frame clones only, not all of them. In total, the table holds about 79,000 clones. Sample: PBMCs. The receptors shown here come from a man under 40 in good health and CMV-seronegative.

The V call is TRBV2, the J call TRBJ2-3; D ambiguous. Per germline, CDR1 SNHLY and CDR2 FYNNEI. The CDR3 covers 10 residues. V shed 7 bases and J shed 5 bases, with 4 bases lying between them. The CDR3 DNA is TGTGCCAGCAATCGAGATACGCAGTATTTT. It encodes CASNRDTQYF.

This chain links TRBV7-3 with TRBJ2-1; TRBD1 matches at 10 bases. The germline V gene encodes CDR1 SGHTA and CDR2 FQGTGA. The V and J ends lost 2 bases and 7 bases, in that order; junction bases with no gene match: 5. This CDR3 spans 15 amino acids. For the CDR3, the DNA is TGTGCCAGCAGCTTACGACAGGGGGCGTTAAATGAGCAGTTCTTC. Protein: CASSLRQGALNEQFF. The whole variable domain, filled in from reference TRBV7-3 and TRBJ2-1, reads GAGVSQTPSNKVTEKGKYVELRCDPISGHTALYWYRQSLGQGPEFLIYFQGTGAADDSGLPNDRFFAVRPEGSVSTLKIQRTERGDSAVYLCASSLRQGALNEQFFGPGTRLTVL.

V gene TRBV6-1 combines with J gene TRBJ1-2, with 9 positions matching TRBD1. The junction had 4 bases not matched to a gene; V was cut back by 5 bases and J by 3 bases. CDR1 and CDR2 from the germline V gene are MNHNS and SASEGT. The length of the CDR3 is 14 residues. This CDR3 is CASSPTGGYYGYTF. The CDR3 region has the DNA TGTGCCAGCAGTCCCACAGGGGGCTACTATGGCTACACCTTC.

The J gene is TRBJ1-5, the V gene TRBV7-2, with D uncertain. The CDR3 totals 13 residues. V gave up 4 bases and J gave up 6 bases, with 10 bases separating them. Germline V CDR1 and CDR2: SGHTA, FQGNSA. This CDR3 reads CASSSHQVQPQHF. CDR3 DNA sequence: TGTGCCAGCAGCTCACACCAGGTTCAGCCCCAGCATTTT.

The chain joins TRBV19 to TRBJ1-5, with 7 bases identical to TRBD1. V shed 3 bases and J 4 bases; nucleotides not matched to a gene: 21. The CDR3 length is 20 residues. The V gene's germline CDR1 is LNHDA and CDR2 SQIVND (reference sequence). The DNA of the CDR3 is TGTGCCAGTAGTATTGATCGGACAGGAGGAACCGTAGCGAGGAATCAGCCCCAGCATTTT. Translated: CASSIDRTGGTVARNQPQHF. Supplemented by reference TRBV19 and TRBJ1-5, the full variable domain reads DGGITQSPKYLFRKEGQNVTLSCEQNLNHDAMYWYRQDPGQGLRLIYYSQIVNDFQKGDIAEGYSVSREKKESFPLTVTSAQKNPTAFYLCASSIDRTGGTVARNQPQHFGDGTRLSIL.

This chain connects TRBV29-1 to TRBJ1-2; 9 positions match TRBD1. After removal of 4 bases from V and 10 bases from J, the junction contained 22 bases not matched to a gene. Germline loops: CDR1 SQVTM, CDR2 ANQGSEA. The CDR3 runs 17 residues. CDR3 in DNA: TGCAGCGTTGGTGGAGAGACAGGGGGTCCCCCTCCGTGGGACTACACCTTC. This translates into CSVGGETGGPPPWDYTF.

Notes on this clone: Other DNA sequences in this sample translate to the same CDR3. The J gene is TRBJ2-5, the V gene TRBV5-6, with TRBD2 matching 7 bases. Germline V gives CDR1 SGHDT, CDR2 YYEEEE. Unmatched junction bases numbered 12, after V lost 3 bases and J lost 4 bases. This CDR3 is 16 amino acids long. The DNA for the CDR3 is TGTGCCAGCAGCTCCTCAGTCCGGGAGGTAGCAGAGACCCAGTACTTC. Its protein is CASSSSVREVAETQYF.

The chain carries TRBV11-2 and TRBJ1-4, with TRBD1 identical over 7 bases. V trimming: 5 bases; J trimming: 4 bases; junction bases outside the gene matches: 10. This CDR3 is built from 16 residues. The germline V gene encodes CDR1 SGHAT and CDR2 FQNNGV. The CDR3 loop is CASSLRGTVYNEKLFF. The CDR3 bases are TGTGCCAGCAGCCTAAGAGGGACAGTTTATAATGAAAAACTGTTTTTT.

This chain uses TRBV7-9 with TRBJ2-7; 7 positions match TRBD2. The CDR3 is 15 residues long. The germline gives CDR1 SEHNR, CDR2 FQNEAQ (reference sequence). The ends lost 1 base at V and 3 bases at J; junction bases unmatched: 6. As DNA, the CDR3 is TGTGCCAGCAGCTTAGGAGGAGGGGAGGGCTACGAGCAGTACTTC. Protein sequence: CASSLGGGEGYEQYF.

V and J are TRBV18 and TRBJ2-7, with D tentatively TRBD1 (5 bases). The V gene lost 6 bases and the J gene lost 3 bases, with 15 bases spanning the gap. CDR1 and CDR2 from the germline V gene are KGHSH and LQKENI. This CDR3 has 14 residues. CDR3 in DNA: TGTGCCAGCTCCCCATCGACAGCAATCTACGAGCAGTACTTC. Amino acids: CASSPSTAIYEQYF.

Remarks on this clone: One junction end does not reproduce the germline sequence, and a read error may be involved. This sequence joins TRBV2 and TRBJ1-4; D is uncertain. The CDR3 is 12 amino acids. From germline, CDR1 is SNHLY and CDR2 FYNNEI. DNA of the CDR3: TGTGCCAGCCGTGACAATAATGAAAAACTGTTTTTT. It yields the protein CASRDNNEKLFF.